The 23 T cell receptor beta chains listed next were all sequenced from one sample in a study of T cell clonality in common variable immunodeficiency. Repertoires were generated with immunoSEQ multiplex PCR, while TCRdb's copy carries only in-frame clones and drops some. The specimen gives about 44,000 clones without singletons; the ten biggest hold under 11%. What was sequenced was peripheral blood mononuclear cells. These receptors came from a person aged 18-69 years in good health.

In this sample, this clone turned up many times. The CDR3 end is not reached by the read, which stops 3 residues before it; the germline J gene fills it in. This rearrangement joins TRBV5-6 to TRBJ1-2, with a tentative D call TRBD1 (5 bases). CDR1 is SGHDT, CDR2 YYEEEE, per germline. This CDR3 is built from 13 residues. The CDR3 protein is CASRLYQGYGYTF. The sequenced part of the CDR3 DNA is TGTGCCAGCAGGCTCTACCAGGGATACGGC.

This clone has at least ten counts. The CDR3 loop is CSASSPLSPNNEQFF. The DNA read from the CDR3 is TGCAGTGCTAGTAGTCCTCTGTCCCCTAACAATGAG. The rearrangement links TRBV20-1 to TRBJ2-1, with unresolved D. The DNA ends 3 residues before the CDR3 does, and the rest of the CDR3 is filled in from the germline J gene. V lost 3 bases to trimming and J lost 5 bases, with 17 bases between them. Germline CDR1 reads DFQATT; CDR2 reads SNEGSKA (reference sequence). The CDR3 is 15 residues long.

In this sample, this clone turned up a few times. The read is 3 residues too short to cover the CDR3 end, so that end is filled in from the germline J gene. The V gene is TRBV18, the J gene TRBJ1-1; no clear D. This CDR3 is built from 16 residues. The germline CDR1 and CDR2 sequences are KGHSH and LQKENI. V lost 3 bases and J lost 0, with 14 bases in between. CDR3 amino acids: CASSPEAFSLNTEAFF. CDR3 DNA, as far as it was read: TGTGCCAGCTCACCCGAGGCATTTAGCCTGAACACTGAA.

This clone was detected ten times or more. A junction end diverges from the germline sequence, so it may reflect a read error. Read data end 3 residues before the CDR3 end; the end is taken from the germline J gene. This chain joins TRBV6-1 and TRBJ1-3; tentative D call: TRBD1 (6 bases). The germline V gene has CDR1 MNHNS and CDR2 SASEGT. The CDR3 is made up of 13 amino acids. The part of the CDR3 DNA that was read is TGTGCCAGCAGTGAAGGCAGGGGAAACATC. As protein: CASSEGRGNI. The whole CDR3 region reads CASSEGRGNIIYF.

At least ten counts were recorded for this clone. The read stops 3 residues short of the end of the CDR3; the missing end is completed from the germline J gene. The chain couples TRBV20-1 to TRBJ1-1; 7 positions match TRBD1. The CDR3 totals 11 residues. Looked up from germline, CDR1 is DFQATT and CDR2 is SNEGSKA (reference sequence). CDR3 region: CRTGVDTEAFF. The DNA read from the CDR3 is TGCAGAACAGGGGTCGACACTGAA.

This clone was detected ten times or more. Sequencing ends 3 residues short of the CDR3 end; the germline J gene provides the rest. The chain combines TRBV11-2 with TRBJ2-7; no reliable D call. V shed 5 bases and J shed 6 bases, with 5 bases lying between them. CDR1 SGHAT and CDR2 FQNNGV come from the germline V gene. The CDR3 is made up of 10 amino acids. CDR3 DNA, as far as it was read: TGTGCCAGCAGCCTCTCCGAG. This sequence encodes CASSLSE. The whole CDR3 protein is CASSLSEQYF.

This clone appeared many times. From the germline J gene comes the end of the CDR3, since the read stops 3 residues before it. This chain uses TRBV6-2 or TRBV6-3 with TRBJ1-1; D may be TRBD1 (5 bases). The CDR3 length is 13 residues. Germline values: CDR1 MNHEY, CDR2 SVGEGT. Trimming pared 4 bases from V and 3 bases from J, leaving 9 bases between. The CDR3 DNA, read in part, is TGTGCCAGCAGTTCGACAGCTTACACTGAA. Translated: CASSSTAYTE. The complete CDR3 reads CASSSTAYTEAFF.

This clone was seen ten or more times. Read sequence stops 3 residues before the CDR3 end, and the germline J gene provides the missing end. The chain employs TRBV29-1 and TRBJ2-2; 8 bases are a match to TRBD2. Trimming at V came to 7 bases and at J to 5 bases, leaving 15 bases not matched to a gene. CDR3 length equals 16 residues. Germline CDR1 SQVTM, CDR2 ANQGSEA. The DNA read from the CDR3 is TGCAGCGCGTCGGGACTAGAAGACCTACAGACCGGGGAG. This encodes CSASGLEDLQTGE. The whole CDR3 is CSASGLEDLQTGELFF.

The table lists this clone with many counts. The read gets to within 3 residues of the CDR3 end, and the germline J gene fills in the rest. The rearrangement links TRBV5-1 to TRBJ2-1; weak D call: TRBD1 (6 bases). Looked up from germline, CDR1 is SGHRS and CDR2 is YFSETQ. CDR3 length: 17 residues. V was cut by 0 bases and J by 4 bases, with 17 bases left in between. CDR3 sequence reads: CASSLDPGASDYNEQFF. CDR3 bases read: TGCGCCAGCAGCTTGGACCCAGGGGCGTCCGATTACAATGAG.

This clone was observed at least ten times. The covered CDR3 bases are TGTGCCAGCAGTCCGGACTTGTTCGAGACC. Translated: CASSPDLFET. The entire CDR3 reads CASSPDLFETQYF. This chain joins TRBV2 and TRBJ2-5; D perhaps matches TRBD2 (5 bases). The read comes to an end 3 residues before the CDR3 does, leaving the germline J gene to fill in the end. V lost 5 bases and J 5 bases, leaving 12 bases between the germline ends. Per germline, CDR1 SNHLY and CDR2 FYNNEI. CDR3 length equals 13 residues.

This clone was counted many times. Sequencing ends 3 residues short of the CDR3 end; the germline J gene provides the rest. The chain couples TRBV19 to TRBJ2-5; 8 bases match TRBD2. This CDR3 is 15 amino acids long. V lost 9 bases and J lost 5; bases outside the gene matches: 14. Germline CDR1 reads LNHDA; CDR2 reads SQIVND (reference sequence). The CDR3 DNA, read in part, is TGTGCCAGCGCAAATGAGCTAGCGGGCTACGAGACC. This translates into CASANELAGYET. Given in full, the CDR3 is CASANELAGYETQYF.

The sample holds many counts of this clone. Partial CDR3 DNA: TGCGCCAGCAGCTTGGGGTGGACAGATACTAACTATGGC. Its translation: CASSLGWTDTNYG. The whole CDR3 reads CASSLGWTDTNYGYTF. The chain recombines TRBV5-1 with TRBJ1-2, with D perhaps TRBD1 (6 bases). From the germline J gene comes the end of the CDR3, since the read stops 3 residues before it. With 0 bases removed from V and 0 bases from J, the gap between germline ends came to 12 bases. The V gene's germline CDR1 is SGHRS and CDR2 YFSETQ. The CDR3 totals 16 residues. Combining the CDR3 with reference TRBV5-1 and TRBJ1-2 gives the whole variable domain KAGVTQTPRYLIKTRGQQVTLSCSPISGHRSVSWYQQTPGQGLQFLFEYFSETQRNKGNFPGRFSGRQFSNSRSEMNVSTLELGDSALYLCASSLGWTDTNYGYTFGSGTRLTVV.

This clone was seen a handful of times. The observed sequence ends 3 residues before the CDR3 terminus, with the missing tail filled in from the germline J gene. The V gene is TRBV2, the J gene TRBJ2-3; 9 bases are a match to TRBD2. Germline CDR1 SNHLY, CDR2 FYNNEI. The CDR3 has 15 residues. J lost 2 bases, V lost 6 bases, and 6 bases had no gene match. CDR3 region: CASSRLAGTTDTQYF. CDR3 DNA, as far as it was read: TGTGCCAGCAGCCGTCTAGCGGGGACCACAGATACG.

This clone came up many times. Sequencing ends 3 residues short of the CDR3 end; the germline J gene provides the rest. This chain uses TRBV15 with TRBJ1-2; D possibly corresponds to TRBD1 (6 bases). The CDR3 is made up of 13 amino acids. V lost 5 bases and J lost 4, with 11 bases in between. CDR1 is LNHNV and CDR2 is YYDKDF in the germline V gene (reference sequence). This CDR3 reads CATSQDSLYGYTF. CDR3 bases read: TGTGCCACCAGCCAGGACAGTCTCTATGGC.

This clone was detected ten times or more. The read gets to within 3 residues of the CDR3 end, and the germline J gene fills in the rest. The rearrangement uses TRBV7-8 and TRBJ1-1; no clear D gene. The CDR3 length is 14 residues. V was trimmed by 1 base and J by 1 base, leaving 7 bases between them. Germline V gives CDR1 SGHVS, CDR2 FQNEAQ. The sequenced part of the CDR3 DNA is TGTGCCAGCAGCTTAGGAGTAGCGAACACTGAA. Encoded protein: CASSLGVANTE. The whole CDR3 protein reads CASSLGVANTEAFF.

This clone occurred many times. The CDR3 end is not reached by the read, which stops 3 residues before it; the germline J gene fills it in. The chain recombines TRBV10-3 with TRBJ2-7; TRBD1 matches at 8 bases. The CDR3 is made up of 14 amino acids. The germline gives CDR1 ENHRY, CDR2 SYGVKD. V lost 6 bases to trimming and J lost 0 bases; unmatched junction nucleotides: 4. The part of the CDR3 DNA that was read is TGTGCCATCAGGGGACAGGAGAGCTCCTACGAG. Translated: CAIRGQESSYE. The whole CDR3 protein reads CAIRGQESSYEQYF.

This clone was observed at least ten times. With the read ending 3 residues before the CDR3 end, the germline J gene is used to fill in that end. This chain uses TRBV20-1 with TRBJ2-1; 9 bases map to TRBD2. With 4 bases clipped from V and 1 base from J, the junction kept 8 bases outside the gene matches. The CDR3 loop spans 16 amino acids. Looked up from germline, CDR1 is DFQATT and CDR2 is SNEGSKA (reference sequence). The CDR3 sequence: CSAKPIAGDSYNEQFF. CDR3 bases read: TGCAGTGCTAAGCCTATAGCGGGAGATTCCTACAATGAG.

This clone was counted ten times or more. The read ends 3 residues shy of where the CDR3 ends; the end is completed using the germline J gene. V and J are TRBV2 and TRBJ2-2, with D perhaps matching TRBD2 (6 bases). Trimming cost V 4 bases and J 3 bases, with 12 bases left between them. Germline assignment: CDR1 SNHLY and CDR2 FYNNEI. The CDR3 totals 15 residues. The sequenced part of the CDR3 DNA is TGTGCCAGCAGTGTGGAGGGGCCCGACACCGGGGAG. Its translation is CASSVEGPDTGE. The complete CDR3 reads CASSVEGPDTGELFF.

The table lists this clone with many counts. The missing CDR3 end, 3 residues past where the read stops, is filled in from the germline J gene. The V call is TRBV19, the J call TRBJ2-1, with 8 bases aligning to TRBD2. This CDR3 comprises 14 residues. Germline CDR1 and CDR2: LNHDA and SQIVND (reference sequence). Losses at the gene ends were 6 bases for V and 9 bases for J; bases not matched to a gene: 10. Partial CDR3 DNA: TGTGCCAGTAGGGATTGGCTAGCGGGTTTTGAG. Protein: CASRDWLAGFE. The whole CDR3 protein is CASRDWLAGFEQFF.

This clone was seen ten or more times. The read is 3 residues too short to cover the CDR3 end, so that end is filled in from the germline J gene. The gene calls are TRBV18 and TRBJ2-5, with 7 positions matching TRBD1. The junction had 7 bases not matched to a gene; V was cut back by 4 bases and J by 5 bases. The CDR3 is 14 amino acids. Germline-derived CDR1 and CDR2 are KGHSH and LQKENI. This CDR3 reads CASSLGQAAETQYF. The covered CDR3 bases are TGTGCCAGCTCACTTGGACAGGCGGCCGAGACC.

This clone was counted ten times or more. The read stops 3 residues short of the end of the CDR3; the missing end is completed from the germline J gene. V usage is TRBV2 and J usage is TRBJ1-1, with TRBD1 as a possible D gene (5 bases). V was shortened by 4 bases and J by 1 base, with 13 bases between the two germline ends. The CDR3 consists of 15 residues. In germline, CDR1 is SNHLY, CDR2 FYNNEI. The CDR3 region is CASSAGGGWNTEAFF. Partial CDR3 DNA: TGTGCCAGCAGTGCTGGGGGGGGGTGGAACACTGAA.

In regard to this clone: The CDR3 end lies 3 residues beyond the end of the read and is filled in from the germline J gene. V is TRBV6-1 and J is TRBJ1-1, with 10 bases matching TRBD1. Germline V lookup: CDR1 MNHNS, CDR2 SASEGT. The CDR3 runs to 15 residues. V was clipped by 2 bases and J by 3 bases; unmatched bases: 3. This CDR3 reads CASSEIGTGDTEAFF. CDR3 bases read: TGTGCCAGCAGTGAAATCGGGACAGGGGACACTGAA.

This clone was detected many times. Coverage ceases 3 residues before the CDR3 finishes, and the germline J gene fills in the end. This chain joins TRBV7-6 and TRBJ1-2; D is unresolved. V lost 5 bases and J lost 2, with 21 bases in between. From germline, CDR1 is SGHVS and CDR2 FNYEAQ. The CDR3 has 17 residues. The DNA read from the CDR3 is TGTGCCAGCAGCCCAAGGCCATCGGGGAGGGAGAACTATGGC. Translation gives CASSPRPSGRENYG. The full CDR3 protein reads CASSPRPSGRENYGYTF.